This TCR beta chain comes out of a study of T cell responses to AZD1222 COVID-19 vaccine. The CDR3 consists of 12 residues. CDR1 and CDR2 from the germline V gene are SGHRS and YFSETQ. The J segment lost 8 bases and the V segment lost 9 bases, leaving 8 bases of the junction unmatched. Second-dose groups at about 4 or about 12 weeks were pooled. As to this clone: Its antigen is not identified.

General study points: Receipt of two AZD1222 doses was followed by a rise in Spike-specific TCR breadth and depth. The reported proportion of spike-specific TCRs targeting unmutated variant regions was nearly half.

TCRdb's table, derived via immunoSEQ multiplex PCR, lists solely in-frame clones and lacks some. The sample contains more than 150,000 clones, around 94% of which appear only once. J is TRBJ2-1 and V is TRBV5-1; 7 bases align to TRBD2. The clonotype originates from an adult who received the AZD1222 COVID-19 vaccine. The specimen was peripheral blood, collected 28 days after the second AZD1222 dose. DNA of the CDR3: TGCGCCATGCGGACTAGTCCTTATGAGCAGTTCTTC. This translates into CAMRTSPYEQFF. Full variable domain (remainder filled in from reference TRBV5-1 and TRBJ2-1): KAGVTQTPRYLIKTRGQQVTLSCSPISGHRSVSWYQQTPGQGLQFLFEYFSETQRNKGNFPGRFSGRQFSNSRSEMNVSTLELGDSALYLCAMRTSPYEQFFGPGTRLTVL.